Below, 4 T cell receptor beta chains from the same sample are listed, as sequenced in a study of cytotoxic CD8 clonotypes in ibrutinib-treated CLL. Assay: immunoSEQ multiplex PCR; the TCRdb copy retains only in-frame clones and omits some. The repertoire holds 110,000 to 150,000 clones, 60% to 85% seen once, with roughly a quarter in the top ten. Sequenced material: PBMCs, taken after 12 months of ibrutinib treatment. The receptor set was obtained from a human donor with chronic lymphocytic leukemia.

The chain carries TRBV4-1 and TRBJ2-5, with D uncertain. Germline CDR1 and CDR2: MGHRA and YSYEKL. The V end was cut by 1 base, the J end by 5 bases, with 11 bases between. The length of the CDR3 is 14 residues. The CDR3 here is CASSQGGGMETQYF. CDR3 coding DNA: TGCGCCAGCAGCCAAGGGGGTGGTATGGAGACCCAGTACTTC.

This clone showed up just once. The J gene is TRBJ2-1, the V gene TRBV7-9; D tentatively fits TRBD1 or TRBD2 (5 bases each). Trimming left V 2 bases short and J 3 bases short, with 14 bases between. Germline CDR1 and CDR2: SEHNR and FQNEAQ (reference sequence). This CDR3 contains 16 residues. Here the CDR3 reads CASSLSSRGVYNEQFF. DNA for the CDR3: TGTGCCAGCAGCTTATCCTCCCGGGGCGTCTACAATGAGCAGTTCTTC.

The V call is TRBV6-5, the J call TRBJ2-7; TRBD2 might be the D (6 bases). The ends were cut back, 0 bases at V and 3 bases at J, with 12 bases in the middle. Germline V CDR1 and CDR2: MNHEY, SVGAGI. CDR3 length equals 15 residues. As DNA, the CDR3 is TGTGCCAGCAGTTACTCGTTCCTAGCGAGCTACGAGCAGTACTTC. This translates into CASSYSFLASYEQYF.

The chain links TRBV28 to TRBJ1-3; tentative D call: TRBD1 (6 bases). The V end lost 6 bases, the J end lost 4 bases, and 19 bases lay between the germline ends. Germline V gene lookup returns CDR1 MDHEN and CDR2 SYDVKM. The CDR3 is 16 amino acids. The CDR3 protein is CASSPLAGVVGNTIYF. The CDR3 nucleotides are TGTGCCAGCAGCCCCCTGGCAGGGGTCGTAGGAAACACCATATATTTT.